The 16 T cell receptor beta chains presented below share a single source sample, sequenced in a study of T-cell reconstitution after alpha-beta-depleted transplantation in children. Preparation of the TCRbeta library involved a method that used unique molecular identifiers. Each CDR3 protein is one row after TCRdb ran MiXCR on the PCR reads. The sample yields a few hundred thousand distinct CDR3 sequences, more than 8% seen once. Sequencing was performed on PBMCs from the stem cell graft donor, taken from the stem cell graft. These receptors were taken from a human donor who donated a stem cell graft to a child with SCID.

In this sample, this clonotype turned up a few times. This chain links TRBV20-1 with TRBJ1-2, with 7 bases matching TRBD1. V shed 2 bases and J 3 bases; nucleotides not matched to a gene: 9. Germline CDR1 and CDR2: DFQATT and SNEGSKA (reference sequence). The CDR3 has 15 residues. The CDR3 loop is CSARWRSTGDYGYTF. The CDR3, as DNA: TGCAGTGCTAGATGGCGGTCCACAGGGGACTATGGCTACACCTTC.

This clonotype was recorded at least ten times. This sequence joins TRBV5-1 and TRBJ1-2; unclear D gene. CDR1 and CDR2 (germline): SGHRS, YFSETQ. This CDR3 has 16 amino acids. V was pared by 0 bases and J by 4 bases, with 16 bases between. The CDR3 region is CASSLAEIGGSYGYTF. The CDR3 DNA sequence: TGCGCCAGCAGCTTGGCCGAAATAGGCGGAAGCTATGGCTACACCTTC.

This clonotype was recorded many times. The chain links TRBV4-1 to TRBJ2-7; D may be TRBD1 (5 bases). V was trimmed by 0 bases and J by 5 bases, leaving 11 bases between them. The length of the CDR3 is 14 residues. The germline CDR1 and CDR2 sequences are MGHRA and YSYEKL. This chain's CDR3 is CASSQDLWGNEQYF. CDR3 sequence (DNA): TGCGCCAGCAGCCAAGATCTTTGGGGCAACGAGCAGTACTTC.

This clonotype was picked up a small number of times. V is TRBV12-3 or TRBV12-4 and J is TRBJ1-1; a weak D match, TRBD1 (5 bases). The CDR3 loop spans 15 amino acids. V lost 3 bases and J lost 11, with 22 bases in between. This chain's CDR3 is CASSFSGGTVGLAFF. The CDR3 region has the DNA TGTGCCAGCAGTTTTTCGGGGGGTACGGTGGGCTTGGCTTTCTTT.

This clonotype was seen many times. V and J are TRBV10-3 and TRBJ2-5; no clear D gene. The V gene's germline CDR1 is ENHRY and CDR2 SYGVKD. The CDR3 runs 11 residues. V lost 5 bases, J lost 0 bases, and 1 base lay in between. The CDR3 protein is CAISNQETQYF. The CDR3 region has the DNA TGTGCCATCAGTAACCAAGAGACCCAGTACTTC.

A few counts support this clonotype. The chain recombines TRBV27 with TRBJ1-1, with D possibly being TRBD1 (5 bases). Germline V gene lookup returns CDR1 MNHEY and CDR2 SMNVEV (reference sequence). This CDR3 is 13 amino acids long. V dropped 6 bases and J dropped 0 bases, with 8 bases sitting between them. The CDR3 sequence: CASRTVMNTEAFF. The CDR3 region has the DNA TGTGCCAGCAGGACAGTTATGAACACTGAAGCTTTCTTT.

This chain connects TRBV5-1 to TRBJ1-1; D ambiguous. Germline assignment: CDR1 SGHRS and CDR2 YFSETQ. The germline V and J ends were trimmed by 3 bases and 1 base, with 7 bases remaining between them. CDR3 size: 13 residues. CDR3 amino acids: CASSSLGNTEAFF. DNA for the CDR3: TGCGCCAGCAGCTCGCTAGGGAACACTGAAGCTTTCTTT.

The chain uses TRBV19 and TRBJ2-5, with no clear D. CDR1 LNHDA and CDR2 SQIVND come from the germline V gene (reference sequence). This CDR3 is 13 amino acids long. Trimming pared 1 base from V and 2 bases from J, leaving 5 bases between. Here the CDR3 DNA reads TGTGCCAGTAGTATAGGGATACAAGAGACCCAGTACTTC. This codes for CASSIGIQETQYF.

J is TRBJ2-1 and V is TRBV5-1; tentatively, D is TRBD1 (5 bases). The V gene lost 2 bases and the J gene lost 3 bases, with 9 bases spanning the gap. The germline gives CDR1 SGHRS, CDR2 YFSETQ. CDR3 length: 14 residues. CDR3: CASSFQTGYNEQFF. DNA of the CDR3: TGCGCCAGCAGCTTCCAAACAGGCTACAATGAGCAGTTCTTC.

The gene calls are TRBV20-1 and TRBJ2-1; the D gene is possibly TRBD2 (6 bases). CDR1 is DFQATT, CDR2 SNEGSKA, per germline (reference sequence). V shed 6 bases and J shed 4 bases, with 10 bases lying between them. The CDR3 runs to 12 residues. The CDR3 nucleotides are TGCAGTGCCAAGACTAGTTACAATGAGCAGTTCTTC. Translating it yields CSAKTSYNEQFF.

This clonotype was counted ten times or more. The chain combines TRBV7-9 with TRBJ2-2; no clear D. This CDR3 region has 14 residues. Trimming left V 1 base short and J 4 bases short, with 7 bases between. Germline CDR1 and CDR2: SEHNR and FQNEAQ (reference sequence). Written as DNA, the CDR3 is TGTGCCAGCAGCTTAGGGAAGCTCACCGGGGAGCTGTTTTTT. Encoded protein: CASSLGKLTGELFF.

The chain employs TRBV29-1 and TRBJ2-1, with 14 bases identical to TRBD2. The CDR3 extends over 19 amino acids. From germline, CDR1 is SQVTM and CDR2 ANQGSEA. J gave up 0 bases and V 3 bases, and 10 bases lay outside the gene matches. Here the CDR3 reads CSVDPGGLAGASSYNEQFF. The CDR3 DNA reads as TGCAGCGTTGATCCGGGGGGACTAGCGGGGGCCAGCTCCTACAATGAGCAGTTCTTC.

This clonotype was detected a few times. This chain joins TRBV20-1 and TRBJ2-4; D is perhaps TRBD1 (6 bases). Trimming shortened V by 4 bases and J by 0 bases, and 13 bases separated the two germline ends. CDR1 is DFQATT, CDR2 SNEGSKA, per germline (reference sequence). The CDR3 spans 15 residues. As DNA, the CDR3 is TGCAGTGCTAAAGGACAGCTACTAGCCAAAAACATTCAGTACTTC. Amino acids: CSAKGQLLAKNIQYF.

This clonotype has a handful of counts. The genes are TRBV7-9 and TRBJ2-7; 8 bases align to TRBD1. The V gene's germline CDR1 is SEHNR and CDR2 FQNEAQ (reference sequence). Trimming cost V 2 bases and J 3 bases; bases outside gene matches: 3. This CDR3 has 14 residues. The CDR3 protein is CASSLMGQVYEQYF. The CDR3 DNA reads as TGTGCCAGCAGCTTAATGGGACAGGTCTACGAGCAGTACTTC.

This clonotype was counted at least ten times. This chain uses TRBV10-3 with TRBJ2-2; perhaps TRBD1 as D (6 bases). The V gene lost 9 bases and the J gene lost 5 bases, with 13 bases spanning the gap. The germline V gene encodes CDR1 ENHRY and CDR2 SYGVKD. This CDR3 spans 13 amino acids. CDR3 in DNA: TGTGCCATGACTCAGGGGTTAACCGGGGAGCTGTTTTTT. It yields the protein CAMTQGLTGELFF.

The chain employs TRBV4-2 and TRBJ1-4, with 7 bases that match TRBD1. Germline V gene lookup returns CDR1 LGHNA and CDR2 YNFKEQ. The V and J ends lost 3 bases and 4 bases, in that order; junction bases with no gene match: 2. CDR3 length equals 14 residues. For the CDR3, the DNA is TGTGCCAGCAGCCACGGGACAGTTAATGAAAAACTGTTTTTT. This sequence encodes CASSHGTVNEKLFF.